A single sample is the source of the 15 T cell receptor beta chains below, sequenced in a study of T cell changes during pregnancy in multiple sclerosis. The data were produced by immunoSEQ multiplex PCR, yet TCRdb's version contains in-frame clones alone and is incomplete. The data contain around 34,000 clones, about 90% of them singletons. The input for sequencing was CD8+ T cells from peripheral blood mononuclear cells, taken after pregnancy. These receptors all come from a female donor with multiple sclerosis, enrolled in a pregnancy study.

The rearrangement uses TRBV2 and TRBJ2-3, with 7 bases fitting TRBD2. The V segment lost 3 bases and the J segment 4 bases; nucleotides outside the gene matches: 7. The CDR3 loop spans 15 amino acids. The V gene's germline CDR1 is SNHLY and CDR2 FYNNEI. The CDR3 DNA follows: TGTGCCAGCAGTGAGATTGTCGCGGGGGCAGATACGCAGTATTTT. Encoded protein: CASSEIVAGADTQYF.

This clone came up a few times. V and J are TRBV19 and TRBJ1-1, with D unresolved. The CDR3 has 15 residues. Germline V gives CDR1 LNHDA, CDR2 SQIVND (reference sequence). Trimming stripped 3 bases from V and 0 bases from J, with 11 bases between. CDR3 in DNA: TGTGCCAGTAGTATGGTGACATTCATGAACACTGAAGCTTTCTTT. Its protein is CASSMVTFMNTEAFF.

The chain uses TRBV6-1 and TRBJ2-2, with 16 bases aligning to TRBD2. Trimming cost V 3 bases and J 5 bases; bases outside gene matches: 9. The CDR3 sequence is 19 residues long. Germline V gives CDR1 MNHNS, CDR2 SASEGT. The CDR3 loop is CASSEPPGLAGGRTGELFF. CDR3 DNA: TGTGCCAGCAGTGAGCCACCGGGACTAGCGGGGGGGCGAACCGGGGAGCTGTTTTTT.

The chain links TRBV9 to TRBJ2-1; 9 bases are a match to TRBD2. The V segment lost 6 bases and the J segment 10 bases; nucleotides outside the gene matches: 17. Germline CDR1 is SGDLS and CDR2 is YYNGEE. The CDR3 is 16 residues long. As DNA, the CDR3 is TGTGCCAGCACCGATTTCCCGGGACTAGCAGGAGGAGAGCAGTTCTTC. Translated: CASTDFPGLAGGEQFF.

The genes are TRBV9 and TRBJ1-1; the D gene is possibly TRBD1 (5 bases). The CDR3 extends over 13 amino acids. V lost 0 bases to trimming and J lost 5 bases, with 8 bases between them. Germline V gene data show CDR1 as SGDLS and CDR2 as YYNGEE. The DNA for the CDR3 is TGTGCCAGCAGCGTAGTAGGGGAAACTGAAGCTTTCTTT. This sequence encodes CASSVVGETEAFF. Complete variable domain (other parts from reference TRBV9 and TRBJ1-1): DSGVTQTPKHLITATGQRVTLRCSPRSGDLSVYWYQQSLDQGLQFLIQYYNGEERAKGNILERFSAQQFPDLHSELNLSSLELGDSALYFCASSVVGETEAFFGQGTRLTVV.

The chain combines TRBV19 with TRBJ2-1; D uncertain. CDR3 size: 14 residues. The germline V and J ends were trimmed by 11 bases and 6 bases, with 20 bases remaining between them. CDR1 and CDR2 from the germline V gene are LNHDA and SQIVND (reference sequence). CDR3 bases: TGTGCCGGGTCTTCTGCGGCGTTCAGCAATGAGCAGTTCTTC. Protein product: CAGSSAAFSNEQFF. The full variable domain, its missing parts supplied by reference TRBV19 and TRBJ2-1, is DGGITQSPKYLFRKEGQNVTLSCEQNLNHDAMYWYRQDPGQGLRLIYYSQIVNDFQKGDIAEGYSVSREKKESFPLTVTSAQKNPTAFYLCAGSSAAFSNEQFFGPGTRLTVL.

This rearrangement joins TRBV9 to TRBJ2-1; D remains ambiguous. CDR3 length: 12 amino acids. The V and J ends lost 4 bases and 4 bases respectively, with 6 bases between them. Germline CDR1 is SGDLS and CDR2 is YYNGEE. In nucleotides, the CDR3 is TGTGCCAGCAGCACCCAGTACAATGAGCAGTTCTTC. The encoded protein is CASSTQYNEQFF.

V usage is TRBV10-3 and J usage is TRBJ1-1; weak D call: TRBD1 (5 bases). This CDR3 comprises 11 residues. The germline V gene has CDR1 ENHRY and CDR2 SYGVKD. The V and J ends lost 11 bases and 4 bases respectively, with 11 bases between them. This CDR3 reads CASQGGTEAFF. The CDR3 nucleotides are TGTGCCTCCCAGGGAGGCACTGAAGCTTTCTTT.

This chain connects TRBV6-6 to TRBJ1-5; TRBD1 aligns across 7 bases. V lost 5 bases to trimming and J lost 5 bases; unmatched junction nucleotides: 6. Looked up from germline, CDR1 is MNHNY and CDR2 is SVGAGI (reference sequence). The CDR3 has 14 amino acids. CDR3 sequence (DNA): TGTGCCAGCAGTCCTGGGACAGAAGATCAGCCCCAGCATTTT. This translates into CASSPGTEDQPQHF.

The chain employs TRBV9 and TRBJ2-1, with 11 bases matching TRBD2. V was clipped by 3 bases and J by 7 bases; unmatched bases: 3. The germline V gene encodes CDR1 SGDLS and CDR2 YYNGEE. This CDR3 region has 14 residues. The CDR3: CASSDSGGGNEQFF. The CDR3 DNA sequence: TGTGCCAGCAGCGATAGCGGGGGGGGGAATGAGCAGTTCTTC.

The chain couples TRBV29-1 to TRBJ2-7, with D perhaps TRBD1 (6 bases). Germline V CDR1 and CDR2: SQVTM, ANQGSEA. The CDR3 is 11 residues long. V lost 7 bases and J 4 bases, leaving 11 bases between the germline ends. The CDR3 sequence: CSALGGYEQYF. The CDR3, as DNA: TGCAGCGCCCTAGGGGGATACGAGCAGTACTTC.

This clone was counted a single time. V and J are TRBV19 and TRBJ2-7; 7 nucleotides align to TRBD1. Unmatched junction bases numbered 10, after V lost 2 bases and J lost 0 bases. Germline V gene data show CDR1 as LNHDA and CDR2 as SQIVND (reference sequence). This CDR3 is built from 17 residues. CDR3 in DNA: TGTGCCAGTAGTATAACCCCCCTCGGGGACAGCTCCTACGAGCAGTACTTC. The encoded protein is CASSITPLGDSSYEQYF.

The chain links TRBV9 to TRBJ1-2; TRBD1 agrees at 8 bases. CDR1 and CDR2 (germline): SGDLS, YYNGEE. CDR3 length: 16 residues. The V and J ends lost 4 bases and 0 bases, in that order; junction bases with no gene match: 8. The CDR3 coding sequence is TGTGCCAGCAGCACCGACAGGGGAGGAACTAACTATGGCTACACCTTC. Protein product: CASSTDRGGTNYGYTF.

This clone was counted once. The chain employs TRBV4-3 and TRBJ1-1, with D maybe TRBD1 (6 bases). V was clipped by 1 base and J by 1 base, with 13 bases between them. Germline V gives CDR1 LGHNA, CDR2 YSLEER. This CDR3 region has 16 residues. CDR3 region: CASSQGTGGANTEAFF. The CDR3 DNA follows: TGCGCCAGCAGCCAAGGGACGGGGGGGGCGAACACTGAAGCTTTCTTT.

The chain couples TRBV2 to TRBJ1-5; 10 nucleotides match TRBD1. This CDR3 has 17 residues. Germline V lookup: CDR1 SNHLY, CDR2 FYNNEI. The V and J ends lost 6 bases and 1 base, in that order; junction bases with no gene match: 9. In DNA, the CDR3 is TGTGCCAGCAGGGAGGAGGGACAGGGGATCAGCAATCAGCCCCAGCATTTT. It specifies CASREEGQGISNQPQHF. The whole variable domain, filled in from reference TRBV2 and TRBJ1-5, reads EPEVTQTPSHQVTQMGQEVILRCVPISNHLYFYWYRQILGQKVEFLVSFYNNEISEKSEIFDDQFSVERPDGSNFTLKIRSTKLEDSAMYFCASREEGQGISNQPQHFGDGTRLSIL.